A single sample is the source of the 30 T cell receptor beta chains below, sequenced in a study of T-cell reconstitution after alpha-beta-depleted transplantation in children. Unique molecular identifiers were used in preparing the TCRbeta library. MiXCR, run by TCRdb on the PCR reads, gives a single entry per CDR3 protein. There are approximately 980,000 distinct CDR3 sequences in the sample; about 30% occur only once, and 28% lies in the top ten. The specimen comprised PBMCs, mostly from graft donor cells, sampled 360 days after TCRalphabeta/CD19-depleted stem cell transplant. Every receptor here comes from a boy under two years old who had a stem cell transplant for SCID, so the T cells may come from the graft donor.

The chain employs TRBV19 and TRBJ2-3; TRBD2 aligns across 7 bases. This CDR3 is 15 amino acids long. Trimming cost V 3 bases and J 0 bases; bases outside gene matches: 3. The germline gives CDR1 LNHDA, CDR2 SQIVND (reference sequence). CDR3 sequence reads: CASSIVRGSTDTQYF. The DNA of the CDR3 is TGTGCCAGTAGTATTGTGCGGGGGAGCACAGATACGCAGTATTTT.

This clonotype has more than one count but fewer than ten. The chain couples TRBV20-1 to TRBJ2-5; no clear D. Germline V CDR1 and CDR2: DFQATT, SNEGSKA (reference sequence). This CDR3 has 12 amino acids. Between the trimmed V and J ends, which lost 3 bases and 6 bases, there was a span of 11 bases. The CDR3 DNA sequence: TGCAGTGCTAGGGTCATAGGAAAGACCCAGTACTTC. Residues: CSARVIGKTQYF.

This clonotype has only a few counts. The chain recombines TRBV20-1 with TRBJ2-7; D is uncertain. The V end lost 6 bases, the J end lost 0 bases, and 12 bases lay between the germline ends. The CDR3 sequence is 13 residues long. Germline CDR1 and CDR2: DFQATT and SNEGSKA (reference sequence). CDR3 loop: CSALEWSSYEQYF. The DNA of the CDR3 is TGCAGTGCCCTCGAGTGGAGCTCCTACGAGCAGTACTTC.

The chain carries TRBV11-1 and TRBJ2-1; maybe TRBD2 (7 bases). Germline V lookup: CDR1 SGHAT, CDR2 FQDESV (reference sequence). Trimming removed 5 bases at V and 0 bases at J, with 26 bases between. The CDR3 loop spans 20 amino acids. CDR3 amino acids: CASSQSLIGGPKSSYNEQFF. CDR3 nucleotides: TGTGCCAGCAGCCAGAGTTTAATCGGGGGGCCAAAGAGCTCCTACAATGAGCAGTTCTTC.

Ten or more counts support this clonotype. The chain has TRBV10-3 and TRBJ2-3, with D unclear. Trimming took 2 bases from V and 2 from J, leaving 8 bases between them. Germline-derived CDR1 and CDR2 are ENHRY and SYGVKD. CDR3 size: 14 residues. CDR3 loop: CAISEAHHTDTQYF. CDR3 nucleotides: TGTGCCATCAGTGAGGCACATCACACAGATACGCAGTATTTT.

CDR3 amino acids: CASSPPGTRTLEEMNTEAFF. In nucleotides, the CDR3 is TGTGCCAGCAGCCCACCCGGGACACGTACTTTAGAGGAGATGAACACTGAAGCTTTCTTT. This rearrangement joins TRBV11-1 to TRBJ1-1; perhaps TRBD1 as D (6 bases). The CDR3 consists of 20 residues. The ends were cut back, 5 bases at V and 0 bases at J, with 28 bases in the middle. CDR1 SGHAT and CDR2 FQDESV come from the germline V gene (reference sequence).

With regard to this clonotype: One end of the junction varies from germline; a read error may be responsible. The chain joins TRBV12-3 or TRBV12-4 to TRBJ2-2; TRBD2 aligns across 8 bases. CDR3 length equals 15 residues. Written as DNA, the CDR3 is TGTGCCAGCAGTATAGCGGGACTGGGCACCGGGGAGCTGTTTTTT. Translating gives CASSIAGLGTGELFF.

The chain joins TRBV30 to TRBJ2-3; D not resolved. CDR1 is GTSNPN and CDR2 is SVGIG in the germline V gene (reference sequence). The germline V and J ends were trimmed by 4 bases and 2 bases, with 13 bases remaining between them. The CDR3 extends over 14 amino acids. CDR3 loop: CAWKNSDYTDTQYF. The CDR3 DNA reads TGTGCCTGGAAGAACAGTGATTACACAGATACGCAGTATTTT.

The chain links TRBV7-2 to TRBJ2-7, with D unclear. There are 13 residues in the CDR3. Deletions cut 5 bases from V and 7 bases from J, with 15 bases between. The V gene's germline CDR1 is SGHTA and CDR2 FQGNSA. The CDR3: CASSPGSVSEQYF. The CDR3 DNA reads TGTGCCAGCAGCCCAGGCTCGGTCTCGGAGCAGTACTTC.

The rearrangement links TRBV4-1 to TRBJ2-3, with D perhaps given as TRBD1 or TRBD2 (5 bases each). The CDR3 sequence is 18 residues long. The germline CDR1 and CDR2 sequences are MGHRA and YSYEKL. V was clipped by 0 bases and J by 3 bases, with 19 bases between them. CDR3 DNA sequence: TGCGCCAGCAGCCAAGAAGTCGTCGGGACCCAAGGAACAGATACGCAGTATTTT. Translated: CASSQEVVGTQGTDTQYF.

The chain couples TRBV12-3 or TRBV12-4 to TRBJ1-2; TRBD1 is a possible D gene (5 bases). Trimming took off 5 bases at V and 2 bases at J, with 15 bases between the two ends. The CDR3 length is 15 residues. The CDR3 DNA is TGTGCCAGCAGTCCATGGCTGGGGGGAAACTATGGCTACACCTTC. It encodes CASSPWLGGNYGYTF.

This chain links TRBV12-3 or TRBV12-4 with TRBJ1-3, with D hard to call. This CDR3 is built from 15 residues. V lost 1 base and J lost 1, with 8 bases in between. The CDR3 loop reads CASSLEARSGNTIYF. Here the CDR3 DNA reads TGTGCCAGCAGTTTAGAGGCGCGATCTGGAAACACCATATATTTT.

This clonotype was found a few times. The rearrangement uses TRBV4-3 and TRBJ2-2; D perhaps matches TRBD2 (5 bases). V was cut by 4 bases and J by 6 bases, with 9 bases left in between. The CDR3 is 13 amino acids. Germline V gene sequence: CDR1 LGHNA, CDR2 YSLEER. CDR3: CASSRPGAGELFF. Here the CDR3 DNA reads TGCGCCAGCAGCCGACCCGGGGCCGGGGAGCTGTTTTTT.

This clonotype has only a few counts. This chain connects TRBV4-3 to TRBJ2-7; either TRBD1 or TRBD2 may supply D (6 bases each). The CDR3 is 15 amino acids. Between the trimmed V and J ends, which lost 0 bases and 2 bases, there was a span of 11 bases. Germline loops: CDR1 LGHNA, CDR2 YSLEER. CDR3 in amino acids: CASSQDLGGPYEQYF. The CDR3 DNA follows: TGCGCCAGCAGCCAAGATTTAGGGGGGCCCTACGAGCAGTACTTC.

The V gene is TRBV15, the J gene TRBJ2-2; D gene ambiguous. This CDR3 contains 13 residues. Germline V gene data show CDR1 as LNHNV and CDR2 as YYDKDF (reference sequence). With 1 base removed from V and 2 bases from J, the gap between germline ends came to 2 bases. DNA for the CDR3: TGTGCCACCAGCAGAGCTAACACCGGGGAGCTGTTTTTT. It translates to CATSRANTGELFF.

This clonotype was detected a few times. V is TRBV5-5 and J is TRBJ2-7; D gene ambiguous. The CDR3 sequence is 12 residues long. The germline gives CDR1 SGHKS, CDR2 YYEKEE (reference sequence). Deletions cut 4 bases from V and 1 base from J, with 6 bases between. The CDR3 spells CASSPMSYEQYF. The CDR3 DNA is TGTGCCAGCAGCCCCATGTCCTACGAGCAGTACTTC.

The chain uses TRBV12-3 or TRBV12-4 and TRBJ1-2, with D possibly TRBD1 on 6 matching bases. V was cut by 7 bases and J by 0 bases, with 12 bases left in between. This CDR3 has 14 amino acids. CDR3: CASTPTGSNYGYTF. DNA of the CDR3: TGTGCCAGCACCCCGACAGGTTCTAACTATGGCTACACCTTC.

The rearrangement joins TRBV5-1 to TRBJ2-3; no reliable D call. The length of the CDR3 is 15 residues. Per the germline V gene, CDR1 is SGHRS and CDR2 is YFSETQ. V was shortened by 4 bases and J by 2 bases, with 14 bases between the two germline ends. CDR3: CASSREPPITDTQYF. For the CDR3, the DNA is TGCGCCAGCAGCAGGGAACCACCTATCACAGATACGCAGTATTTT. Using reference TRBV5-1 and TRBJ2-3 for the parts outside the CDR3, the full variable domain is KAGVTQTPRYLIKTRGQQVTLSCSPISGHRSVSWYQQTPGQGLQFLFEYFSETQRNKGNFPGRFSGRQFSNSRSEMNVSTLELGDSALYLCASSREPPITDTQYFGPGTRLTVL.

This clonotype was recorded a few times. The V call is TRBV28, the J call TRBJ1-3; tentative D call: TRBD1 (5 bases). The V gene's germline CDR1 is MDHEN and CDR2 SYDVKM. The CDR3 totals 15 residues. Between the trimmed V and J ends, which lost 5 bases and 0 bases, there was a span of 11 bases. The CDR3 sequence: CASSAADSSGNTIYF. CDR3 coding DNA: TGTGCCAGCAGTGCAGCCGACAGCTCTGGAAACACCATATATTTT. Supplemented by reference TRBV28 and TRBJ1-3, the full variable domain reads DVKVTQSSRYLVKRTGEKVFLECVQDMDHENMFWYRQDPGLGLRLIYFSYDVKMKEKGDIPEGYSVSREKKERFSLILESASTNQTSMYLCASSAADSSGNTIYFGEGSWLTVV.

This clonotype was picked up a small number of times. The chain joins TRBV25-1 to TRBJ2-1, with TRBD1 matching 9 bases. The germline CDR1 and CDR2 sequences are MGHDK and SYGVNS. The CDR3 is 16 residues long. The trim removed 4 bases at V and 6 bases at J, leaving 10 bases unmatched. In DNA, the CDR3 is TGTGCCAGCAGTGCTTCCGGGACAGGGCATTTCAATGAGCAGTTCTTC. It is translated as CASSASGTGHFNEQFF.

The chain links TRBV7-2 to TRBJ1-4; the D is unclear. The CDR3 sequence is 11 residues long. Germline V gives CDR1 SGHTA, CDR2 FQGNSA. The V gene lost 4 bases and the J gene lost 12 bases, with 9 bases spanning the gap. CDR3 region: CASSSHKELFF. CDR3 DNA sequence: TGTGCCAGCAGCTCGCACAAGGAACTGTTTTTT.

There are a few counts of this clonotype. CDR3 sequence: CASSLIGGDTGELFF. The CDR3 DNA follows: TGTGCCAGCAGCTTAATAGGGGGTGACACCGGGGAGCTGTTTTTT. The chain combines TRBV7-3 with TRBJ2-2, with D maybe TRBD1 (6 bases). The CDR3 contains 15 residues. V was shortened by 1 base and J by 3 bases, with 9 bases between the two germline ends. The germline V gene encodes CDR1 SGHTA and CDR2 FQGTGA.

This chain connects TRBV7-9 to TRBJ2-1; unclear D gene. In germline, CDR1 is SEHNR, CDR2 FQNEAQ (reference sequence). Trimming cost V 5 bases and J 6 bases, with 11 bases left between them. The CDR3 extends over 13 amino acids. The CDR3 protein is CASSRPLGNEQFF. CDR3 nucleotides: TGTGCCAGCAGCCGGCCCCTCGGCAATGAGCAGTTCTTC.

This clonotype was recorded a few times. The chain combines TRBV10-2 with TRBJ2-3; 11 bases agree with TRBD2. There are 15 residues in the CDR3. Germline CDR1 WSHSY, CDR2 SAAADI. V dropped 6 bases and J dropped 3; count of bases not matched to a gene: 5. The CDR3 loop is CASRSPSGGTDTQYF. CDR3 DNA sequence: TGCGCCAGCAGGAGCCCTAGCGGGGGGACAGATACGCAGTATTTT.

The chain carries TRBV4-2 and TRBJ2-7; D tentatively fits TRBD1 or TRBD2 (5 bases each). The germline V gene has CDR1 LGHNA and CDR2 YNFKEQ. Trimming shortened V by 4 bases and J by 0 bases, and 16 bases separated the two germline ends. This CDR3 has 16 residues. Here the CDR3 DNA reads TGTGCCAGCAGCCCCGAGGGTTGGGGGATCTCCTACGAGCAGTACTTC. Amino acids: CASSPEGWGISYEQYF.

This sequence joins TRBV5-1 and TRBJ2-5; 11 bases fit TRBD1. The CDR3 loop spans 14 amino acids. Germline CDR1 and CDR2: SGHRS and YFSETQ. After removal of 0 bases from V and 9 bases from J, the junction contained 4 bases not matched to a gene. CDR3 DNA sequence: TGCGCCAGCAGCTTGGGGTCGGGACAGGGGGCCCAGTACTTC. Encoded protein: CASSLGSGQGAQYF.

V and J are TRBV12-3 or TRBV12-4 and TRBJ2-1, with D possibly being TRBD2 (7 bases). The CDR3 is 14 residues long. V lost 2 bases and J 9 bases, leaving 14 bases between the germline ends. The CDR3 nucleotides read TGTGCCAGCAGTTTACTGGGGGGGGCCGGTGAGCAGTTCTTC. This encodes CASSLLGGAGEQFF.

A few counts support this clonotype. V usage is TRBV4-3 and J usage is TRBJ2-1; TRBD1 agrees at 10 bases. Germline V gives CDR1 LGHNA, CDR2 YSLEER. The length of the CDR3 is 17 residues. J gave up 8 bases and V 4 bases, and 14 bases lay outside the gene matches. The CDR3 protein is CASSLSGGQGRWDEQFF. The CDR3 DNA is TGCGCCAGCAGCCTCTCTGGGGGACAGGGGCGTTGGGATGAGCAGTTCTTC.

This clonotype was seen more than once but under ten times. This sequence joins TRBV27 and TRBJ1-5; unclear D gene. V was clipped by 6 bases and J by 7 bases, with 10 bases between them. The CDR3 totals 12 residues. From germline, CDR1 is MNHEY and CDR2 SMNVEV (reference sequence). This CDR3 is CASSYRGQPQHF. CDR3 nucleotide sequence: TGTGCCAGCAGCTACCGCGGGCAGCCCCAGCATTTT.

The chain uses TRBV29-1 and TRBJ2-1; 8 positions agree with TRBD2. The CDR3 has 17 amino acids. The V gene end was trimmed by 1 base and the J gene end by 4 bases; junction bases not matched to a gene: 12. CDR1 and CDR2 from the germline V gene are SQVTM and ANQGSEA. The CDR3, as DNA: TGCAGCGTTGAAGGGGGGAGGAGTAGCGGGAAATACAATGAGCAGTTCTTC. Translation gives CSVEGGRSSGKYNEQFF.